This T cell receptor (beta chain) was obtained from a study of OX40 agonist ivuxolimab in advanced cancers. Study overall: Dose-escalation patients were diagnosed with hepatocellular carcinoma, melanoma, renal cell cancer or head and neck cancer.

Baseline, cycle 4 day 1, and cycle 7 day 1 were the blood sampling points. Sequencing used immunoSEQ multiplex PCR; TCRdb keeps in-frame clones, though not all of them. This table has approximately 90,000 clones, 89% appearing once. The V end lost 8 bases, the J end lost 5 bases, and 9 bases lay between the germline ends. The CDR3 loop spans 10 amino acids. From germline, CDR1 is SQVTM and CDR2 ANQGSEA. To note about this clone: No antigen is known for it.

Study-wide points: Circulating CD4+ and CD8+ T cells showed clonal expansion by week 6 at 0.1 to 3.0 mg/kg. Averaged across samples, CD8+ T cells carried more expanded clones than CD4+ did.

The receptor comes from an adult with an advanced solid tumor such as melanoma, head and neck, liver or kidney cancer. Sequencing used CD4+ or CD8+ T cells sorted from blood, obtained in a trial of the OX40 agonist ivuxolimab. This chain links TRBV29-1 with TRBJ2-5; D is ambiguous. DNA of the CDR3: TGCAGCTTCGAGGACGAGACCCAGTACTTC. Translated: CSFEDETQYF.